A single sample is the source of the 23 T cell receptor beta chains below, sequenced in a study of PD-1 blockade in classical Hodgkin lymphoma. Relapse was seen in all patients after autologous stem cell transplantation, and brentuximab vedotin exposure was variable. The method was immunoSEQ multiplex PCR; TCRdb's version includes in-frame clones alone and lacks a portion of them. Of tens of thousands of clones listed, about 72% were seen once; the top ten hold approximately 3%. The sample consisted of peripheral blood mononuclear cells (PBMCs), taken at baseline. These receptors all come from a human donor with classical Hodgkin lymphoma.

This chain links TRBV9 with TRBJ1-2; TRBD1 might be the D (5 bases). With 5 bases removed from V and 0 bases from J, the gap between germline ends came to 14 bases. Germline CDR1 and CDR2: SGDLS and YYNGEE. The CDR3 consists of 15 residues. CDR3 residues: CASSAGTGANYGYTF. The CDR3 DNA is TGTGCCAGCAGTGCCGGGACCGGAGCTAACTATGGCTACACCTTC.

This chain's CDR3 is CASSLFGQARNEKLFF. The CDR3 DNA reads as TGTGCCAGCTCACTCTTCGGACAGGCCCGAAATGAAAAACTGTTTTTT. The V gene is TRBV18, the J gene TRBJ1-4; 7 nucleotides match TRBD1. The V gene's germline CDR1 is KGHSH and CDR2 LQKENI. V shed 4 bases and J 5 bases; nucleotides not matched to a gene: 10. The CDR3 runs 16 residues.

The rearrangement uses TRBV6-5 and TRBJ2-1, with D tentatively TRBD2 (7 bases). The germline gives CDR1 MNHEY, CDR2 SVGAGI. The CDR3 is 15 residues long. V lost 8 bases to trimming and J lost 7 bases, with 21 bases between them. The CDR3 nucleotides are TGTGCCAGCTCTCTAGGGGGGGCGGTGGGGAATGAGCAGTTCTTC. It codes for CASSLGGAVGNEQFF.

The chain couples TRBV19 to TRBJ2-5, with D uncertain. The end of the DNA aligns better with TRBJ2-7, so the J call may be wrong. This CDR3 is 13 amino acids long. Germline V gives CDR1 LNHDA, CDR2 SQIVND (reference sequence). DNA of the CDR3: TGTGCCAGTAGTCCTGGGATAACCTACGAGCAGTACTTC. Protein sequence: CASSPGITYEQYF.

The J gene is TRBJ2-7, the V gene TRBV9; D perhaps matches TRBD2 (6 bases). This CDR3 has 13 amino acids. Germline V gene lookup returns CDR1 SGDLS and CDR2 YYNGEE. Trimming took 7 bases from V and 0 from J, leaving 11 bases between them. For the CDR3, the DNA is TGTGCCAGCGGCGGGGTTAGCTCCTACGAGCAGTACTTC. It specifies CASGGVSSYEQYF.

This chain links TRBV5-6 with TRBJ1-5; a possible D gene is TRBD1 (5 bases). The CDR3 has 15 residues. V dropped 1 base and J dropped 6 bases, with 14 bases sitting between them. CDR1 SGHDT and CDR2 YYEEEE come from the germline V gene. The CDR3 region is CASSLSGGRGQPQHF. CDR3 nucleotides: TGTGCCAGCAGCTTGTCTGGGGGTCGTGGTCAGCCCCAGCATTTT.

The genes are TRBV19 and TRBJ2-7; 11 bases line up with TRBD2. Trimming removed 6 bases from V and 2 bases from J; junction bases left unmatched: 15. The CDR3 totals 18 residues. From germline, CDR1 is LNHDA and CDR2 SQIVND (reference sequence). CDR3: CASSLKGTSGIMTYEQYF. CDR3 DNA sequence: TGTGCCAGTAGCCTTAAGGGGACTAGCGGAATAATGACCTACGAGCAGTACTTC.

The genes are TRBV7-6 and TRBJ1-2; 8 positions match TRBD1. The CDR3 length is 16 residues. Germline assignment: CDR1 SGHVS and CDR2 FNYEAQ. The trim removed 6 bases at V and 5 bases at J, leaving 14 bases unmatched. The CDR3 DNA reads TGTGCCAGCAGTTCCAGGACAGGGAAGGGAGCTTATGGCTACACCTTC. Translation: CASSSRTGKGAYGYTF.

The J gene is TRBJ2-5, the V gene TRBV30; TRBD2 might be the D (5 bases). The J call may be faulty, since TRBJ2-7 better matches the DNA end. The CDR3 extends over 13 amino acids. Per germline, CDR1 GTSNPN and CDR2 SVGIG (reference sequence). The CDR3 sequence: CAGLLANYHEQYF. The DNA of the CDR3 is TGTGCCGGACTCCTAGCAAACTACCACGAGCAGTACTTC.

This clone was observed a single time. The genes are TRBV30 and TRBJ2-7, with 10 bases that match TRBD1. Germline V CDR1 and CDR2: GTSNPN, SVGIG (reference sequence). There are 14 residues in the CDR3. With V trimmed by 7 bases and J by 5 bases, 11 bases remained unmatched. CDR3 protein: CAYQTFDRGHEQYF. The CDR3 nucleotides are TGTGCCTACCAAACTTTCGACAGGGGGCACGAGCAGTACTTC.

This clone was found once. V and J are TRBV28 and TRBJ1-1; D ambiguous. V was trimmed by 5 bases and J by 0 bases, leaving 16 bases between them. The germline V gene has CDR1 MDHEN and CDR2 SYDVKM. This CDR3 comprises 16 residues. The CDR3 loop is CASSPVIIEMNTEAFF. DNA for the CDR3: TGTGCCAGCAGTCCCGTCATAATAGAAATGAACACTGAAGCTTTCTTT.

The rearrangement uses TRBV5-8 and TRBJ2-7; TRBD1 matches 8 bases. This CDR3 comprises 15 residues. J was trimmed by 3 bases and V by 0 bases; bases with no gene match: 5. CDR1 is SGHTS and CDR2 is YDEGEE in the germline V gene. DNA for the CDR3: TGTGCCAGCAGCTTGGTGGGGACAGGCGGCTACGAGCAGTACTTC. The encoded protein is CASSLVGTGGYEQYF.

This clone was seen a few times. The chain couples TRBV16 to TRBJ2-7, with D perhaps assigned TRBD1 or TRBD2 (5 bases each). Trimming removed 3 bases from V and 2 bases from J, with 11 bases in between. The CDR3 is 14 amino acids. Germline lookup yields CDR1 KGHSY and CDR2 FQNENV. CDR3 DNA: TGTGCCAGCAGCCAGGGGACCCCTCCCTACGAGCAGTACTTC. It translates to CASSQGTPPYEQYF.

About this clone itself: Other nucleotide sequences from this sample produce the same CDR3. The CDR3 here is CASSVTGEQYF. DNA for the CDR3: TGTGCCAGCAGCGTAACGGGGGAGCAGTACTTC. This chain links TRBV9 with TRBJ2-7; D may be TRBD2 (5 bases). The germline V gene encodes CDR1 SGDLS and CDR2 YYNGEE. The CDR3 consists of 11 residues. V was pared by 1 base and J by 7 bases, with 6 bases between.

The CDR3 nucleotides are TGTGCCAGCAGCGTAGGGGGCGGGGCCAGATACAATGAGCAGTTCTTC. This translates into CASSVGGGARYNEQFF. The chain employs TRBV9 and TRBJ2-1; weak D call: TRBD2 (6 bases). Germline V gene lookup returns CDR1 SGDLS and CDR2 YYNGEE. The CDR3 has 16 residues. V was cut by 0 bases and J by 4 bases, with 14 bases left in between.

This chain connects TRBV2 to TRBJ1-4, with D uncertain. Trimming stripped 4 bases from V and 7 bases from J, with 10 bases between. This CDR3 has 13 residues. Germline-derived CDR1 and CDR2 are SNHLY and FYNNEI. The CDR3 sequence: CASSGGVGEKLFF. For the CDR3, the DNA is TGTGCCAGCAGTGGCGGGGTGGGTGAAAAACTGTTTTTT.

The V call is TRBV27, the J call TRBJ2-2; D is perhaps TRBD2 (5 bases). Germline V gene sequence: CDR1 MNHEY, CDR2 SMNVEV (reference sequence). The V and J ends lost 6 bases and 6 bases respectively, with 14 bases between them. The CDR3 is 14 residues long. The CDR3 coding sequence is TGTGCCAGCAGAGGCGGGTTCTACTCCGGGGAGCTGTTTTTT. It translates to CASRGGFYSGELFF.

Only one count was recorded for this clone. The chain carries TRBV12-5 and TRBJ2-7; D gene uncertain. Trimming removed 5 bases at V and 2 bases at J, with 16 bases between. The length of the CDR3 is 15 residues. Germline CDR1 and CDR2: LGHNT and FRNRAP. CDR3 nucleotide sequence: TGTGCTAGTGGTCCGGATGCAATGATTACCTACGAGCAGTACTTC. Amino acids: CASGPDAMITYEQYF. Full variable domain (outside the CDR3, taken from reference TRBV12-5 and TRBJ2-7): DARVTQTPRHKVTEMGQEVTMRCQPILGHNTVFWYRQTMMQGLELLAYFRNRAPLDDSGMPKDRFSAEMPDATLATLKIQPSEPRDSAVYFCASGPDAMITYEQYFGPGTRLTVT.

The chain carries TRBV6-5 and TRBJ1-5; no clear D. The CDR3 contains 15 residues. CDR1 and CDR2 (germline): MNHEY, SVGAGI. Trimming cost V 0 bases and J 3 bases, with 9 bases left between them. The chain's CDR3 is CASSYSVTLNQPQHF. The DNA for the CDR3 is TGTGCCAGCAGTTACTCGGTAACACTCAATCAGCCCCAGCATTTT.

The V gene is TRBV5-1, the J gene TRBJ1-1; D gene ambiguous. The V end lost 4 bases, the J end lost 3 bases, and 10 bases lay between the germline ends. Germline CDR1 reads SGHRS; CDR2 reads YFSETQ. The CDR3 spans 13 residues. CDR3 sequence: CASSPADHTEAFF. The CDR3 DNA is TGCGCCAGCAGCCCCGCGGACCACACTGAAGCTTTCTTT.

V is TRBV6-6 and J is TRBJ1-1, with D unresolved. Trimming cost V 7 bases and J 3 bases, with 9 bases left between them. Germline values: CDR1 MNHNY, CDR2 SVGAGI (reference sequence). The CDR3 contains 12 residues. The CDR3 DNA sequence: TGTGCCAGCACCAACAGCCACACTGAAGCTTTCTTT. It codes for CASTNSHTEAFF.

The gene calls are TRBV19 and TRBJ2-3, with D perhaps given as TRBD1 or TRBD2 (5 bases each). V lost 3 bases and J 3 bases, leaving 13 bases between the germline ends. CDR3 size: 15 residues. Germline CDR1 is LNHDA and CDR2 is SQIVND (reference sequence). CDR3 region: CASSIGAFKTDTQYF. The CDR3 DNA is TGTGCCAGTAGTATCGGGGCATTTAAGACAGATACGCAGTATTTT.

This clone came up once. The genes are TRBV6-4 and TRBJ2-1; the match to TRBD2 covers 7 bases. The V and J ends lost 2 bases and 1 base, in that order; junction bases with no gene match: 2. Germline V gene data show CDR1 as MRHNA and CDR2 as SNTAGT. The CDR3 sequence is 15 residues long. CDR3: CASSDQAGSYNEQFF. The DNA of the CDR3 is TGTGCCAGCAGTGACCAAGCGGGGTCCTACAATGAGCAGTTCTTC.